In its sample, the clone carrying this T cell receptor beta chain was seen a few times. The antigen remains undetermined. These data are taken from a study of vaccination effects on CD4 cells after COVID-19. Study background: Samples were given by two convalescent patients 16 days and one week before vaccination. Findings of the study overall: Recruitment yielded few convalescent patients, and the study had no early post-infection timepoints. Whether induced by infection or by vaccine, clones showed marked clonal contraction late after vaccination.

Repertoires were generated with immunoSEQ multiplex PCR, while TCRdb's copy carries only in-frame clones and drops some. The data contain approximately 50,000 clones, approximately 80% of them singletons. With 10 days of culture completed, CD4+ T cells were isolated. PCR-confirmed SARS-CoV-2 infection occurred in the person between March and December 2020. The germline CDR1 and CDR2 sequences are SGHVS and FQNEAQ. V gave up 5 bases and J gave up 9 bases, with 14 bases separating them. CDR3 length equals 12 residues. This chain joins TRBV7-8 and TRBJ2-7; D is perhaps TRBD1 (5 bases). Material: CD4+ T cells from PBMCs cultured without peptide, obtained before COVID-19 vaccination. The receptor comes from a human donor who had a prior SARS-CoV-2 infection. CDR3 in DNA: TGTGCCAGCAGCCCCCGACAGAACCTGCAGTACTTC. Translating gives CASSPRQNLQYF.